A selection of T cell receptor beta chains follows, all from one sample in a study of T-cell memory formation after mild COVID-19. MiXCR was run by TCRdb on the 5' RACE reads, yielding one entry per CDR3 protein. The sample lists 65,000 to 95,000 distinct CDR3 sequences, 10% to 15% seen once, with around 41% in the top ten. Specimen: PBMCs or a T cell subset sorted from them (not recorded which). The receptors originated from a man aged 18 to 30 who had mild COVID-19 (a few samples of this study predate the infection). Cell type and time point are not known. The CDR3 runs from the conserved cysteine through the conserved F or W. Fields, in order: V gene, D gene, clone size, J gene, CDR3 DNA, CDR3 protein. D genes are given only for firm matches. Part of the rows lack a size; the others show once, few, many or a class for expanded clones.

v_call: TRBV5-1; d_call: TRBD2; clone_size: .; j_call: TRBJ2-7; cdr3_nt: TGCGCCAGCAGCTTGACGGCTAGCGGCGGCTCCTACGAGCAGTACTTC; cdr3_aa: CASSLTASGGSYEQYF
v_call: TRBV20-1; d_call: .; clone_size: .; j_call: TRBJ2-7; cdr3_nt: TGCAGTGCCAGGACAGTAAGAGCCTACGAGCAGTACTTC; cdr3_aa: CSARTVRAYEQYF
v_call: TRBV6-5; d_call: .; clone_size: .; j_call: TRBJ2-6; cdr3_nt: TGTGCCAGCAGTCCAACCTCTGGGGCCAACGTCCTGACTTTC; cdr3_aa: CASSPTSGANVLTF
v_call: TRBV7-9; d_call: TRBD1; clone_size: .; j_call: TRBJ1-2; cdr3_nt: TGTGCCAGCAGCTGGGACAGGGCGGATGGCTACACCTTC; cdr3_aa: CASSWDRADGYTF
v_call: TRBV27; d_call: .; clone_size: few; j_call: TRBJ1-1; cdr3_nt: TGTGCCAGCAGTTGGGGGGCGAACACTGAAGCTTTCTTT; cdr3_aa: CASSWGANTEAFF
v_call: TRBV4-1; d_call: .; clone_size: few; j_call: TRBJ2-1; cdr3_nt: TGCGCCAGCAGCTCGCGAGGAAATGAGCAGTTCTTC; cdr3_aa: CASSSRGNEQFF
v_call: TRBV27; d_call: .; clone_size: .; j_call: TRBJ2-5; cdr3_nt: TGTGCCAGCAGCACCACTCTGGAGAGGGAGACCCAGTACTTC; cdr3_aa: CASSTTLERETQYF
v_call: TRBV27; d_call: .; clone_size: many; j_call: TRBJ2-7; cdr3_nt: TGTGCCAGCAGTTTATCTGGGGAGCAGTACTTC; cdr3_aa: CASSLSGEQYF
v_call: TRBV5-6; d_call: .; clone_size: few; j_call: TRBJ2-3; cdr3_nt: TGTGCCAGCAGCTTGGGTGCCCTATTGGATACGCAGTATTTT; cdr3_aa: CASSLGALLDTQYF
v_call: TRBV7-9; d_call: TRBD2; clone_size: few; j_call: TRBJ2-2; cdr3_nt: TGTGCCAGCACCCGAATTGGGCTAGCGGGGGCGAACACCGGGGAGCTGTTTTTT; cdr3_aa: CASTRIGLAGANTGELFF
v_call: TRBV10-3; d_call: TRBD1; clone_size: .; j_call: TRBJ2-2; cdr3_nt: TGTGCCATCAGGCGTCCGACAGGGAAGGCGGACACCGGGGAGCTGTTTTTT; cdr3_aa: CAIRRPTGKADTGELFF
v_call: TRBV20-1; d_call: TRBD2; clone_size: few; j_call: TRBJ2-3; cdr3_nt: TGCAGTGCTAGCTTTAGCGGGTCTAGCACAGATACGCAGTATTTT; cdr3_aa: CSASFSGSSTDTQYF
v_call: TRBV5-1; d_call: .; clone_size: few; j_call: TRBJ2-3; cdr3_nt: TGCGCCAGCAGCTTGGAGGTCGAGACAGATACGCAGTATTTT; cdr3_aa: CASSLEVETDTQYF
v_call: TRBV5-1; d_call: .; clone_size: few; j_call: TRBJ2-5; cdr3_nt: TGCGCCAGCAGCCCTTGGGACACTGAGACCCAGTACTTC; cdr3_aa: CASSPWDTETQYF
v_call: TRBV5-1; d_call: TRBD2; clone_size: few; j_call: TRBJ2-7; cdr3_nt: TGCGCCAGCGGTCTAGCGGGAGAACTCTACGAGCAGTACTTC; cdr3_aa: CASGLAGELYEQYF
v_call: TRBV7-2; d_call: TRBD1; clone_size: .; j_call: TRBJ2-3; cdr3_nt: TGTGCCAGCAGTCAAGACGACAGGGACAGCACAGATACGCAGTATTTT; cdr3_aa: CASSQDDRDSTDTQYF
v_call: TRBV15; d_call: .; clone_size: .; j_call: TRBJ1-1; cdr3_nt: TGTGCCACCAGCAGAGTCGGGGCGGGCACTGAAGCTTTCTTT; cdr3_aa: CATSRVGAGTEAFF
v_call: TRBV5-1; d_call: TRBD2; clone_size: few; j_call: TRBJ2-3; cdr3_nt: TGCGCCAGCAGCGGTAGCGGGGGTACAGATACGCAGTATTTT; cdr3_aa: CASSGSGGTDTQYF
v_call: TRBV28; d_call: .; clone_size: few; j_call: TRBJ1-5; cdr3_nt: TGTGCCAGCAGTTTATTCGGCCAGGACCTTAGCAATCAGCCCCAGCATTTT; cdr3_aa: CASSLFGQDLSNQPQHF
v_call: TRBV7-2; d_call: TRBD2; clone_size: few; j_call: TRBJ2-3; cdr3_nt: TGTGCCAGCAGCTTAGGAGCGGGGGCCTACACAGATACGCAGTATTTT; cdr3_aa: CASSLGAGAYTDTQYF
v_call: TRBV6-5; d_call: .; clone_size: .; j_call: TRBJ1-1; cdr3_nt: TGTGCCAGCAGTTTAACATCCGGGGACACTGAAGCTTTCTTT; cdr3_aa: CASSLTSGDTEAFF
v_call: TRBV2; d_call: .; clone_size: few; j_call: TRBJ2-7; cdr3_nt: TGTGCCAGCAGTGAAGCGTTCCTGACGGCCTACGAGCAGTACTTC; cdr3_aa: CASSEAFLTAYEQYF
v_call: TRBV5-1; d_call: TRBD2; clone_size: .; j_call: TRBJ2-5; cdr3_nt: TGCGCCAGCAGCCCGGAGGGACTAGGGGAGACCCAGTACTTC; cdr3_aa: CASSPEGLGETQYF
v_call: TRBV6-2/TRBV6-3; d_call: TRBD1; clone_size: few; j_call: TRBJ1-5; cdr3_nt: TGTGCCAGCAGCCGACAGGGTAATCAGCCCCAGCATTTT; cdr3_aa: CASSRQGNQPQHF
v_call: TRBV20-1; d_call: TRBD2; clone_size: few; j_call: TRBJ2-1; cdr3_nt: TGCAGTGCTAGCGGGGGGGCTCCTTGGGATGAGCAGTTCTTC; cdr3_aa: CSASGGAPWDEQFF
v_call: TRBV6-5; d_call: TRBD1; clone_size: .; j_call: TRBJ1-2; cdr3_nt: TGTGCCAGCAGTGAACAGGGGGCGAACTATGGCTACACCTTC; cdr3_aa: CASSEQGANYGYTF
v_call: TRBV9; d_call: .; clone_size: few; j_call: TRBJ1-5; cdr3_nt: TGTGCCAGCAGCGAAGAAGGGGAGAGCAATCAGCCCCAGCATTTT; cdr3_aa: CASSEEGESNQPQHF
v_call: TRBV7-9; d_call: .; clone_size: .; j_call: TRBJ2-1; cdr3_nt: TGTGCCAGCAGCTTAGGTTATGGTGAGCAGTTCTTC; cdr3_aa: CASSLGYGEQFF
v_call: TRBV29-1; d_call: TRBD2; clone_size: .; j_call: TRBJ2-7; cdr3_nt: TGCAGCGTTTGTCTAGCGGGGCTTTACGAGCAGTACTTC; cdr3_aa: CSVCLAGLYEQYF
v_call: TRBV6-5; d_call: .; clone_size: .; j_call: TRBJ1-1; cdr3_nt: TGTGCCAGCAGGGCCGGCGGCACTGAAGCTTTCTTT; cdr3_aa: CASRAGGTEAFF
v_call: TRBV7-8; d_call: TRBD2; clone_size: many; j_call: TRBJ2-1; cdr3_nt: TGTGCCAGCAGCGTACTAGCGGGGGTCGACAGGAATGAGCAGTTCTTC; cdr3_aa: CASSVLAGVDRNEQFF
v_call: TRBV24-1; d_call: .; clone_size: few; j_call: TRBJ2-3; cdr3_nt: TGTGCCACCAGCGAAGACAGCTCAAGCACAGATACGCAGTATTTT; cdr3_aa: CATSEDSSSTDTQYF
v_call: TRBV7-9; d_call: .; clone_size: few; j_call: TRBJ1-6; cdr3_nt: TGTGCCAGCAGCTGGGAGGACACTAATTCACCCCTCCACTTT; cdr3_aa: CASSWEDTNSPLHF
v_call: TRBV6-2/TRBV6-3; d_call: TRBD1; clone_size: .; j_call: TRBJ1-5; cdr3_nt: TGTGCCAGCAGTTTGAGGTTGGACAGGATTCTGCCCCAGCATTTT; cdr3_aa: CASSLRLDRILPQHF
v_call: TRBV5-1; d_call: .; clone_size: .; j_call: TRBJ1-2; cdr3_nt: TGCGCCATCAGCTTGGAATTTGGGGAGGCCTATGGCTACACCTTC; cdr3_aa: CAISLEFGEAYGYTF
v_call: TRBV7-9; d_call: .; clone_size: few; j_call: TRBJ2-7; cdr3_nt: TGTGCCAGCAGCTTTGACACCAGCTACGAGCAGTACTTC; cdr3_aa: CASSFDTSYEQYF
v_call: TRBV9; d_call: .; clone_size: .; j_call: TRBJ1-5; cdr3_nt: TGTGCCAGCAGCGTGTTGGGTGACAATCAGCCCCAGCATTTT; cdr3_aa: CASSVLGDNQPQHF
v_call: TRBV4-1; d_call: .; clone_size: .; j_call: TRBJ2-7; cdr3_nt: TGCGCCAGCAGCCAAGATACAATTGCGGTTCTCTCCTACGAGCAGTACTTC; cdr3_aa: CASSQDTIAVLSYEQYF
v_call: TRBV6-1; d_call: .; clone_size: once; j_call: TRBJ2-1; cdr3_nt: TGTGCCAGCAGTGATTGGGGGGGGGGCACGAATGAGCAGTTCTTC; cdr3_aa: CASSDWGGGTNEQFF
v_call: TRBV12-3/TRBV12-4; d_call: .; clone_size: few; j_call: TRBJ1-1; cdr3_nt: TGTGCCAGCAGCGAGGGACTTTCCACTGAAGCTTTCTTT; cdr3_aa: CASSEGLSTEAFF
v_call: TRBV7-9; d_call: .; clone_size: .; j_call: TRBJ2-7; cdr3_nt: TGTGCCAGCAGCCCTAAGACAGACTACGAGCAGTACTTC; cdr3_aa: CASSPKTDYEQYF
v_call: TRBV27; d_call: .; clone_size: .; j_call: TRBJ1-1; cdr3_nt: TGTGCCAGCAGTTTGGGGGCCGGGACGGCTAACACTGAAGCTTTCTTT; cdr3_aa: CASSLGAGTANTEAFF
v_call: TRBV7-9; d_call: TRBD2; clone_size: few; j_call: TRBJ2-7; cdr3_nt: TGTGCCAGCAGCTTAGAAAGCGGGGGACAATACGAGCAGTACTTC; cdr3_aa: CASSLESGGQYEQYF
v_call: TRBV29-1; d_call: TRBD1; clone_size: .; j_call: TRBJ1-5; cdr3_nt: TGCAGCGTGGTATGGGACAGGGAAAATCAGCCCCAGCATTTT; cdr3_aa: CSVVWDRENQPQHF
v_call: TRBV4-1; d_call: TRBD1; clone_size: .; j_call: TRBJ1-2; cdr3_nt: TGCGCCAGCAGCCGACAGGGACAGGTGCTTAATGGCTACACCTTC; cdr3_aa: CASSRQGQVLNGYTF
v_call: TRBV7-2; d_call: .; clone_size: many; j_call: TRBJ1-5; cdr3_nt: TGTGCCAGCAGCTTCGCCAATCAGCCCCAGCATTTT; cdr3_aa: CASSFANQPQHF
v_call: TRBV7-9; d_call: .; clone_size: few; j_call: TRBJ1-2; cdr3_nt: TGTGCCAGCAGCGCGCCCGACACCGACTATGGCTACACCTTC; cdr3_aa: CASSAPDTDYGYTF
v_call: TRBV4-3; d_call: .; clone_size: .; j_call: TRBJ1-1; cdr3_nt: TGCGCCAGCAGCCCCGGAGCGGGGTTTAGCACTGAAGCTTTCTTT; cdr3_aa: CASSPGAGFSTEAFF
v_call: TRBV11-2; d_call: .; clone_size: many; j_call: TRBJ2-1; cdr3_nt: TGTGCCAGCAGCCTACCTCCCCGGGGTTTGGGCAATGAGCAGTTCTTC; cdr3_aa: CASSLPPRGLGNEQFF
v_call: TRBV7-9; d_call: .; clone_size: few; j_call: TRBJ1-2; cdr3_nt: TGTGCCAGCAGCAATACCGCCGCAGGGTTGCGCTACACCTTC; cdr3_aa: CASSNTAAGLRYTF
v_call: TRBV27; d_call: TRBD1; clone_size: .; j_call: TRBJ2-1; cdr3_nt: TGTGCCAGCAGGGGGACAGGGGCCTACAATGAGCAGTTCTTC; cdr3_aa: CASRGTGAYNEQFF
v_call: TRBV7-8; d_call: .; clone_size: .; j_call: TRBJ2-3; cdr3_nt: TGTGCCAGCAGGGCCCGGACAGATACGCAGTATTTT; cdr3_aa: CASRARTDTQYF
v_call: TRBV3-1; d_call: .; clone_size: .; j_call: TRBJ2-7; cdr3_nt: TGTGCCAGCAGCCGAAGCACGGACCCCTACGAGCAGTACTTC; cdr3_aa: CASSRSTDPYEQYF
v_call: TRBV5-1; d_call: .; clone_size: .; j_call: TRBJ2-3; cdr3_nt: TGCGCCAGCAGCTTGGCGGGCTTTTTACCCACGCAGTATTTT; cdr3_aa: CASSLAGFLPTQYF
v_call: TRBV6-2/TRBV6-3; d_call: .; clone_size: few; j_call: TRBJ2-5; cdr3_nt: TGTGCCAGCAGTTATGGGGGATTCCAAGAGACCCAGTACTTC; cdr3_aa: CASSYGGFQETQYF
v_call: TRBV5-1; d_call: TRBD2; clone_size: .; j_call: TRBJ2-1; cdr3_nt: TGCGCCAGCAGCTTGGCATACGGACTAGTTCGCAATGAGCAGTTCTTC; cdr3_aa: CASSLAYGLVRNEQFF
v_call: TRBV4-3; d_call: TRBD2; clone_size: many; j_call: TRBJ2-2; cdr3_nt: TGCGCCAGCAGCCCCTGGACTAGCGGCGACACCGGGGAGCTGTTTTTT; cdr3_aa: CASSPWTSGDTGELFF
v_call: TRBV12-3/TRBV12-4; d_call: TRBD1; clone_size: few; j_call: TRBJ1-1; cdr3_nt: TGTGCCAGCAGTGGGCAGGGGGTCGGTGTGAACACTGAAGCTTTCTTT; cdr3_aa: CASSGQGVGVNTEAFF
v_call: TRBV7-2; d_call: TRBD2; clone_size: .; j_call: TRBJ2-3; cdr3_nt: TGTGCCAGCAGCAACCGTGGGGCGGGGGGCCCTCCAAATTTT; cdr3_aa: CASSNRGAGGPPNF
v_call: TRBV6-1; d_call: .; clone_size: few; j_call: TRBJ2-5; cdr3_nt: TGTGCCAGCGGTTGGGGGAAGCCCCAGTACTTC; cdr3_aa: CASGWGKPQYF